This T cell receptor beta chain is drawn from a study of shared clonotypes between healthy human individuals. Overall study context: Plates per donor: three CD4 naive, three CD4 memory, two CD8 naive, one CD8 memory.

The CDR3 consists of 17 residues. V was pared by 0 bases and J by 0 bases, with 5 bases of the junction left unmatched. Germline V gene data show CDR1 as SGDLS and CDR2 as YYNGEE. The data were produced by immunoSEQ multiplex PCR, yet TCRdb's version contains in-frame clones alone and is incomplete. Of around 1.4 million clones in the sample, 98% are singletons; the top ten hold roughly 0.35%. This clonotype originated in a man aged 25-40 years in good health. The sample taken for sequencing was naive CD4+ T cells sorted from blood. The subset was: CD45RA+ positively selected. This chain links TRBV9 with TRBJ1-3; 8 bases are a match to TRBD1. The CDR3 nucleotides read TGTGCCAGCAGCGTAGCCGGACAGGGTGACTCTGGAAACACCATATATTTT. This encodes CASSVAGQGDSGNTIYF.